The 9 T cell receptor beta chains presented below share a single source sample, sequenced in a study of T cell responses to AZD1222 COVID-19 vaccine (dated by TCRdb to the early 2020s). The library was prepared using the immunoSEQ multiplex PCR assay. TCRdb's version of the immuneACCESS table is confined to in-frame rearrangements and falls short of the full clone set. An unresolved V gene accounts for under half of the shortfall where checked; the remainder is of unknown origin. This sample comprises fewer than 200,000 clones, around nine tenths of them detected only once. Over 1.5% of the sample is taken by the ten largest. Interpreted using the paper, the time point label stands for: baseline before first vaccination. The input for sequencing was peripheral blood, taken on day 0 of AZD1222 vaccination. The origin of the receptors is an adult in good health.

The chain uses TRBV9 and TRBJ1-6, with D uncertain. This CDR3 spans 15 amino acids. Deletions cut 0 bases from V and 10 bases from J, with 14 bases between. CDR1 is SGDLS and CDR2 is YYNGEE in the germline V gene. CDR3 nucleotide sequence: TGTGCCAGCAGCGTAGAACGGCTTGGGCAGTCACCCCTCCACTTT. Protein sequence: CASSVERLGQSPLHF.

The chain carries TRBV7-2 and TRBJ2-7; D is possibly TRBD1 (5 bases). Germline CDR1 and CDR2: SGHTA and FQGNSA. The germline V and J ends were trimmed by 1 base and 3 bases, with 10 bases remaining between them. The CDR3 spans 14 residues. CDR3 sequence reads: CASSLGQSVYEQYF. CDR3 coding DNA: TGTGCCAGCAGCTTAGGACAGTCGGTCTACGAGCAGTACTTC.

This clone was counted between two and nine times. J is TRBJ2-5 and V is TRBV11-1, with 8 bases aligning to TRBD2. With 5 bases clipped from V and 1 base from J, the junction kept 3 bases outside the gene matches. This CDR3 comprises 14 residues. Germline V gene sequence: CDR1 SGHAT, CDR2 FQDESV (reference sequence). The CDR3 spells CASSSRGGQETQYF. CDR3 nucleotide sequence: TGTGCCAGCAGCAGCCGGGGGGGCCAAGAGACCCAGTACTTC.

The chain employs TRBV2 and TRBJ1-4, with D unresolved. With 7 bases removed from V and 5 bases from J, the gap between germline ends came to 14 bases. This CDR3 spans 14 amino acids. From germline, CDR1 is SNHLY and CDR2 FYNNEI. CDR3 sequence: CASINQVRNEKLFF. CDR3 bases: TGTGCCAGCATAAACCAGGTGCGGAATGAAAAACTGTTTTTT.

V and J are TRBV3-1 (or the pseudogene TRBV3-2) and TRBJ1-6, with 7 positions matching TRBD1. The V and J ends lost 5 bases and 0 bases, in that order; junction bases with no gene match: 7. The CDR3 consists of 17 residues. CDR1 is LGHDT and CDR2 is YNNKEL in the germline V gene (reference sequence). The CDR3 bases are TGTGCCAGCAGCTCAGGGGGGGGGAGCTCCTATAATTCACCCCTCCACTTT. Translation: CASSSGGGSSYNSPLHF.

The CDR3 here is CASISSTDTQYF. DNA for the CDR3: TGCGCCAGCATATCGAGCACAGATACGCAGTATTTT. The J gene is TRBJ2-3, the V gene TRBV10-2; D is uncertain. The germline CDR1 and CDR2 sequences are WSHSY and SAAADI. The CDR3 has 12 amino acids. V dropped 7 bases and J dropped 0 bases, with 5 bases sitting between them.

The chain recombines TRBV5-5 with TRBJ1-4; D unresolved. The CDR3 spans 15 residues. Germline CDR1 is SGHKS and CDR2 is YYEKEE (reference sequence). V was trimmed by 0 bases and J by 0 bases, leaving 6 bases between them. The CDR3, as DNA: TGTGCCAGCAGCTTGGTATCGTCAACTAATGAAAAACTGTTTTTT. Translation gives CASSLVSSTNEKLFF.

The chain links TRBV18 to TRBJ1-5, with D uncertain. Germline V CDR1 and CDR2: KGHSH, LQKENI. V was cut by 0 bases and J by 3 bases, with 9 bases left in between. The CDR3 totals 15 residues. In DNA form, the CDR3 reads TGTGCCAGCTCACCACCGGGAGGGATCAATCAGCCCCAGCATTTT. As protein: CASSPPGGINQPQHF. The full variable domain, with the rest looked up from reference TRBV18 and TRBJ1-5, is NAGVMQNPRHLVRRRGQEARLRCSPMKGHSHVYWYRQLPEEGLKFMVYLQKENIIDESGMPKERFSAEFPKEGPSILRIQQVVRGDSAAYFCASSPPGGINQPQHFGDGTRLSIL.

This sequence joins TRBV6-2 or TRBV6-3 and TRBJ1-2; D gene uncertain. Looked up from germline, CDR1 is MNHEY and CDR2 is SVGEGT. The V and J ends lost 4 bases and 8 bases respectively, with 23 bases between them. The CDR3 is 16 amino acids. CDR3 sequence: CASSLSIPQVSGGYTF. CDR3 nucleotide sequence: TGTGCCAGCAGTTTATCCATACCTCAGGTCTCTGGAGGCTACACCTTC.